This passage covers 17 T cell receptor beta chains from one sample sequenced in a study of cytomegalovirus exposure and HLA in healthy donors. Primers for the PCR totalled 60 Vbeta and 13 Jbeta. Profiled with immunoSEQ multiplex PCR; TCRdb holds only in-frame clones, not every one. The sample yields 130,000 to 150,000 clones, around 77% seen once. The sequenced material came from PBMCs. The receptors were sampled from a young man in good health and CMV-seronegative.

V usage is TRBV28 and J usage is TRBJ1-1; the match to TRBD1 covers 7 bases. The CDR3 contains 14 residues. V shed 5 bases and J 8 bases; nucleotides not matched to a gene: 11. Germline CDR1 and CDR2: MDHEN and SYDVKM. The CDR3: CASSPPRTGAEAFF. DNA of the CDR3: TGTGCCAGCAGTCCCCCACGGACAGGTGCCGAAGCTTTCTTT.

For the CDR3, the DNA is TGTGCCAGCAGCCAGGATGACAGAAGCAATCAGCCCCAGCATTTT. Encoded protein: CASSQDDRSNQPQHF. This rearrangement joins TRBV4-2 to TRBJ1-5; tentatively, D is TRBD1 (5 bases). Germline V gene lookup returns CDR1 LGHNA and CDR2 YNFKEQ. The V end lost 3 bases, the J end lost 1 base, and 10 bases lay between the germline ends. This CDR3 comprises 15 residues.

V gene TRBV6-1 combines with J gene TRBJ2-7, with D possibly being TRBD1 (5 bases). CDR3 length: 13 residues. Deletions cut 5 bases from V and 3 bases from J, with 11 bases between. CDR1 is MNHNS, CDR2 SASEGT, per germline. CDR3 DNA: TGTGCCAGCAGTAGGACACTTTTCTACGAGCAGTACTTC. Translation gives CASSRTLFYEQYF.

CDR3 DNA: TGTGCCAGCAGTGAAGCGGGGCTGGGGGCGGATGAGCAGTTCTTC. This translates into CASSEAGLGADEQFF. The V gene is TRBV2, the J gene TRBJ2-1; D is perhaps TRBD1 (6 bases). Germline V gene sequence: CDR1 SNHLY, CDR2 FYNNEI. CDR3 length: 15 residues. Trimming stripped 0 bases from V and 8 bases from J, with 14 bases between.

The CDR3 is CASSAQGQTRGYTF. The CDR3 nucleotides read TGTGCCAGCAGTGCCCAGGGACAGACTCGGGGCTACACCTTC. The chain has TRBV2 and TRBJ1-2; TRBD1 matches at 7 bases. There are 14 residues in the CDR3. CDR1 is SNHLY, CDR2 FYNNEI, per germline. The ends lost 4 bases at V and 8 bases at J; junction bases unmatched: 10.

The chain has TRBV18 and TRBJ1-2, with 7 bases matching TRBD1. Germline-derived CDR1 and CDR2 are KGHSH and LQKENI. With V trimmed by 0 bases and J by 1 base, 2 bases remained unmatched. The CDR3 has 15 amino acids. CDR3: CASSPPGQYNYGYTF. In DNA, the CDR3 is TGTGCCAGCTCACCACCGGGACAGTATAACTATGGCTACACCTTC.

The CDR3 sequence: CASKDRNNYGYTF. DNA of the CDR3: TGTGCCAGTAAGGACAGAAATAACTATGGCTACACCTTC. The chain has TRBV19 and TRBJ1-2; maybe TRBD1 (6 bases). The CDR3 has 13 residues. Trimming shortened V by 7 bases and J by 1 base, and 10 bases separated the two germline ends. Germline CDR1 is LNHDA and CDR2 is SQIVND (reference sequence).

The gene calls are TRBV27 and TRBJ2-7; 10 positions agree with TRBD2. With 5 bases clipped from V and 5 bases from J, the junction kept 9 bases outside the gene matches. Germline assignment: CDR1 MNHEY and CDR2 SMNVEV (reference sequence). The CDR3 is made up of 15 amino acids. CDR3 protein: CASSAPSGSSNEQYF. CDR3 bases: TGTGCCAGCAGTGCGCCTAGCGGGAGCAGCAACGAGCAGTACTTC.

The chain uses TRBV5-6 and TRBJ2-7; possible D gene TRBD1, 5 bases. The V end was cut by 1 base, the J end by 0 bases, with 11 bases between. The length of the CDR3 is 15 residues. Germline lookup yields CDR1 SGHDT and CDR2 YYEEEE. The CDR3 nucleotides read TGTGCCAGCAGCTTGAAAGGGGTAACCTCCTACGAGCAGTACTTC. This sequence encodes CASSLKGVTSYEQYF.

This clone has just a few counts. The V call is TRBV4-2, the J call TRBJ2-7, with no clear D. V lost 1 base to trimming and J lost 6 bases, with 10 bases between them. The CDR3 is 13 residues long. Germline CDR1 and CDR2: LGHNA and YNFKEQ. The CDR3 sequence: CASSQVVHFEQYF. Here the CDR3 DNA reads TGTGCCAGCAGCCAAGTCGTCCACTTCGAGCAGTACTTC.

The gene calls are TRBV2 and TRBJ2-1; weak D call: TRBD2 (5 bases). Deletions cut 7 bases from V and 0 bases from J, with 10 bases between. This CDR3 comprises 14 residues. The germline V gene has CDR1 SNHLY and CDR2 FYNNEI. The CDR3 bases are TGTGCCAGCACTTCGGGGTTCTCCTACAATGAGCAGTTCTTC. Translating it yields CASTSGFSYNEQFF. Looking up the rest from reference TRBV2 and TRBJ2-1 gives the full variable domain: EPEVTQTPSHQVTQMGQEVILRCVPISNHLYFYWYRQILGQKVEFLVSFYNNEISEKSEIFDDQFSVERPDGSNFTLKIRSTKLEDSAMYFCASTSGFSYNEQFFGPGTRLTVL.

This clone appeared a single time. This chain uses TRBV19 with TRBJ1-1, with TRBD1 matching 8 bases. CDR3 length equals 13 residues. CDR1 LNHDA and CDR2 SQIVND come from the germline V gene (reference sequence). J lost 1 base, V lost 11 bases, and 6 bases had no gene match. The chain's CDR3 is CASDRVGNTEAFF. The DNA of the CDR3 is TGTGCCTCGGACAGGGTGGGGAACACTGAAGCTTTCTTT.

The CDR3 bases are TGTGCCAGCTCACCACTAGGAGGGGTGCGCGAGACCCAGTACTTC. This gives the protein CASSPLGGVRETQYF. This chain joins TRBV18 and TRBJ2-5, with a weak D call TRBD2 (6 bases). The CDR3 is made up of 15 amino acids. Trimming removed 1 base from V and 5 bases from J, with 14 bases in between. Germline lookup yields CDR1 KGHSH and CDR2 LQKENI.

The chain links TRBV19 to TRBJ2-1; tentatively, D is TRBD1 (5 bases). Germline lookup yields CDR1 LNHDA and CDR2 SQIVND (reference sequence). V was trimmed by 5 bases and J by 8 bases, leaving 16 bases between them. CDR3 size: 14 residues. The CDR3 DNA reads TGTGCCAGTAGTTTTCTTAGGGGCGGAGATGAGCAGTTCTTC. Its protein is CASSFLRGGDEQFF.

V is TRBV13 and J is TRBJ2-7; 7 nucleotides line up with TRBD1. The CDR3 spans 15 residues. The V gene's germline CDR1 is PRHDT and CDR2 FYEKMQ (reference sequence). V lost 0 bases and J lost 0; bases outside the gene matches: 2. CDR3 in amino acids: CASSLGDRVSYEQYF. The DNA for the CDR3 is TGTGCCAGCAGCTTAGGAGACAGGGTCTCCTACGAGCAGTACTTC.

Of note for this clone: Relative to the germline gene, one junction end is altered; a read error may explain this. V gene TRBV19 combines with J gene TRBJ1-1, with D maybe TRBD1 (6 bases). The CDR3 is 11 amino acids. Germline CDR1 and CDR2: LNHDA and SQIVND (reference sequence). CDR3 amino acids: CASSLDRMAFF. The CDR3 nucleotides read TGTGCCAGTAGTTTAGACAGGATGGCTTTCTTT.

The rearrangement uses TRBV19 and TRBJ1-2; 11 bases fit TRBD1. Germline V gene lookup returns CDR1 LNHDA and CDR2 SQIVND (reference sequence). V trimming: 10 bases; J trimming: 6 bases; junction bases outside the gene matches: 7. This CDR3 comprises 13 residues. DNA of the CDR3: TGTGCCACCAGGACAGGGGGCCGAGATGGCTACACCTTC. It is translated as CATRTGGRDGYTF.